A selection of T cell receptor beta chains follows, all from one sample in a study of vaccination and CD4 T cells after COVID-19. From the PCR reads, TCRdb called clonotypes with MiXCR, one entry per CDR3 protein. The sample records 5,000 to 7,000 distinct CDR3 sequences, approximately 36% being singletons. No antigen is known for these receptors. The sequenced material came from CD4+ T cells from blood, cultured in vitro. Source of these receptors: a human donor in good health. CDR3s include the opening cysteine and the closing phenylalanine or tryptophan. A D gene is named only where the DNA matches it firmly. Clone size is stated in some rows and not others, as once, few, many or a class when expanded.

d_gene: -
abundance: -
j_gene: TRBJ2-2
v_gene: TRBV10-2
CDR3nt: TGCGCCAGCACTAACACCGGGGAGCTGTTTTTT
CDR3aa: CASTNTGELFF

d_gene: -
abundance: -
j_gene: TRBJ1-1
v_gene: TRBV20-1
CDR3nt: TGCAGTGCTAGAACGTATACTGAAGCTTTCTTT
CDR3aa: CSARTYTEAFF

d_gene: TRBD1
abundance: -
j_gene: TRBJ1-3
v_gene: TRBV27
CDR3nt: TGTGCCAGCAGTTTATCTGGGACAGGCACTGGAAACACCATATATTTT
CDR3aa: CASSLSGTGTGNTIYF

d_gene: TRBD2
abundance: -
j_gene: TRBJ2-1
v_gene: TRBV20-1
CDR3nt: TGCAGTGCTAGAGTTACGGGACTAGCGGGGAGGAGCTCCTACAATGAGCAGTTCTTC
CDR3aa: CSARVTGLAGRSSYNEQFF

d_gene: -
abundance: -
j_gene: TRBJ2-7
v_gene: TRBV19
CDR3nt: TGTGCCACCTCAGGAGGGCCTCGGAGCTCCTACGAGCAGTACTTC
CDR3aa: CATSGGPRSSYEQYF

d_gene: -
abundance: -
j_gene: TRBJ2-3
v_gene: TRBV30
CDR3nt: TGTGCCTGGAGTACAGGGACCACAGATACGCAGTATTTT
CDR3aa: CAWSTGTTDTQYF

d_gene: -
abundance: medium-sized
j_gene: TRBJ2-2
v_gene: TRBV25-1
CDR3nt: TGTGCCAGCCGAAGACAGACGAACACCGGGGAGCTGTTTTTT
CDR3aa: CASRRQTNTGELFF

d_gene: -
abundance: few
j_gene: TRBJ1-2
v_gene: TRBV6-5
CDR3nt: TGTGCCAGCAGTTACACGGATCGGCTCGACTATGGCTACACCTTC
CDR3aa: CASSYTDRLDYGYTF

d_gene: -
abundance: few
j_gene: TRBJ1-1
v_gene: TRBV7-9
CDR3nt: TGTGCCAGCAGCTTAGAGGGTTTAAATGAAGCTTTCTTT
CDR3aa: CASSLEGLNEAFF

d_gene: TRBD1
abundance: few
j_gene: TRBJ1-2
v_gene: TRBV29-1
CDR3nt: TGCAGCGTTGGGCCAACAGGGGAGCATAACTATGGCTACACCTTC
CDR3aa: CSVGPTGEHNYGYTF

d_gene: -
abundance: few
j_gene: TRBJ1-6
v_gene: TRBV6-4
CDR3nt: TGTGCCAGCAGTAGAATCGGACGGCTAAATTCACCCCTCCACTTT
CDR3aa: CASSRIGRLNSPLHF

d_gene: -
abundance: few
j_gene: TRBJ1-1
v_gene: TRBV7-2
CDR3nt: TGTGCCAGCAGCCTACGGTTGGGTGGGACTGAAGCTTTCTTT
CDR3aa: CASSLRLGGTEAFF

d_gene: -
abundance: -
j_gene: TRBJ2-5
v_gene: TRBV12-3/TRBV12-4
CDR3nt: TGTGCCAGCAGTTGGGGACTGCAAGAGACCCAGTACTTC
CDR3aa: CASSWGLQETQYF

d_gene: -
abundance: -
j_gene: TRBJ1-5
v_gene: TRBV6-5
CDR3nt: TGTGCCAGCAGTTACCATTCGCGACTTCTTTATAGCAATCAGCCCCAGCATTTT
CDR3aa: CASSYHSRLLYSNQPQHF

d_gene: TRBD1
abundance: -
j_gene: TRBJ2-7
v_gene: TRBV27
CDR3nt: TGTGCCAGCAGTTTATCCCACAGGGGCGAGCAGTACTTC
CDR3aa: CASSLSHRGEQYF

d_gene: -
abundance: -
j_gene: TRBJ1-1
v_gene: TRBV29-1
CDR3nt: TGCAGCGCCACCCTGGGTCCGAACACTGAAGCTTTCTTT
CDR3aa: CSATLGPNTEAFF

d_gene: -
abundance: -
j_gene: TRBJ1-5
v_gene: TRBV6-1
CDR3nt: TGTGCCAGCAGTGAATTAGGATATCAGCCCCAGCATTTT
CDR3aa: CASSELGYQPQHF

d_gene: TRBD2
abundance: once
j_gene: TRBJ2-3
v_gene: TRBV6-1
CDR3nt: TGTGCCAGCTCGCCGGAGGGGACTAGCGGGGGGCCCACAGATACGCAGTATTTT
CDR3aa: CASSPEGTSGGPTDTQYF

d_gene: -
abundance: -
j_gene: TRBJ1-5
v_gene: TRBV29-1
CDR3nt: TGCAGCGTTGAACGGGAGCGCAATCAGCCCCAGCATTTT
CDR3aa: CSVERERNQPQHF

d_gene: -
abundance: -
j_gene: TRBJ2-2
v_gene: TRBV7-7
CDR3nt: TGTGCCAGCAGCTTGCTACACACTGCGAACACCGGGGAGCTGTTTTTT
CDR3aa: CASSLLHTANTGELFF

d_gene: -
abundance: -
j_gene: TRBJ1-1
v_gene: TRBV6-2/TRBV6-3
CDR3nt: TGTGCCAGCAGTTATTCCATATACACTGAAGCTTTCTTT
CDR3aa: CASSYSIYTEAFF

d_gene: TRBD2
abundance: -
j_gene: TRBJ2-7
v_gene: TRBV20-1
CDR3nt: TGCAGTGCTAGACCGGGACTAGAATACGAGCAGTACTTC
CDR3aa: CSARPGLEYEQYF

d_gene: -
abundance: hyperexpanded
j_gene: TRBJ2-5
v_gene: TRBV20-1
CDR3nt: TGCAGTGCTAGGGGAATACTAGTCAAACAAGAGACCCAGTACTTC
CDR3aa: CSARGILVKQETQYF

d_gene: -
abundance: -
j_gene: TRBJ2-1
v_gene: TRBV27
CDR3nt: TGTGCCAGCAGTAACCGACACAACAATGAGCAGTTCTTC
CDR3aa: CASSNRHNNEQFF

d_gene: -
abundance: few
j_gene: TRBJ1-6
v_gene: TRBV6-5
CDR3nt: TGTGCCAGCAGTTACCTCTCTTTAGGGACTGGGTCACCCCTCCACTTT
CDR3aa: CASSYLSLGTGSPLHF

d_gene: -
abundance: -
j_gene: TRBJ2-1
v_gene: TRBV20-1
CDR3nt: TGCAGTGCTCCCAGCTCCTACAATGAGCAGTTCTTC
CDR3aa: CSAPSSYNEQFF

d_gene: -
abundance: -
j_gene: TRBJ1-1
v_gene: TRBV2
CDR3nt: TGTGCCAGCAGTGTACAGATGAACACTGAAGCTTTCTTT
CDR3aa: CASSVQMNTEAFF

d_gene: -
abundance: -
j_gene: TRBJ1-1
v_gene: TRBV5-1
CDR3nt: TGCGCCAGCAGCCCCGTAAGGGACACTGAAGCTTTCTTT
CDR3aa: CASSPVRDTEAFF

d_gene: TRBD1
abundance: -
j_gene: TRBJ2-7
v_gene: TRBV7-6
CDR3nt: TGTGCCAGCAGCTTTGACAGGGGTTATTCCTACGAGCAGTACTTC
CDR3aa: CASSFDRGYSYEQYF

d_gene: -
abundance: -
j_gene: TRBJ1-2
v_gene: TRBV20-1
CDR3nt: TGCAGCCCTCACAGGGTTCTCGACTACACCTTC
CDR3aa: CSPHRVLDYTF

d_gene: -
abundance: few
j_gene: TRBJ1-2
v_gene: TRBV2
CDR3nt: TGTGCCAGCATTATGACGGGAAACTATGGCTACACCTTC
CDR3aa: CASIMTGNYGYTF

d_gene: TRBD1
abundance: -
j_gene: TRBJ2-7
v_gene: TRBV7-2
CDR3nt: TGTGCCAGCAGCCCACAGGGGGCCTCTGGTGAGCAGTACTTC
CDR3aa: CASSPQGASGEQYF

d_gene: TRBD2
abundance: few
j_gene: TRBJ2-3
v_gene: TRBV7-9
CDR3nt: TGTGCCAGCAGTATACTAGCGGGGGCCGTCACAGATACGCAGTATTTT
CDR3aa: CASSILAGAVTDTQYF

d_gene: -
abundance: -
j_gene: TRBJ2-7
v_gene: TRBV6-5
CDR3nt: TGTGCCAGCAGTTACTCAGACAGTTCCTACGAGCAGTACTTC
CDR3aa: CASSYSDSSYEQYF

d_gene: -
abundance: -
j_gene: TRBJ2-1
v_gene: TRBV18
CDR3nt: TGTGCCAGCTCACTCCCTCGGGGCGCGTACAATGAGCAGTTCTTC
CDR3aa: CASSLPRGAYNEQFF

d_gene: TRBD1
abundance: -
j_gene: TRBJ2-7
v_gene: TRBV10-3
CDR3nt: TGTGCCATCAGTGGTCCGGGACAGGGCTCCTACGAGCAGTACTTC
CDR3aa: CAISGPGQGSYEQYF

d_gene: -
abundance: -
j_gene: TRBJ2-7
v_gene: TRBV5-1
CDR3nt: TGCGCCAGCAGGAACTCCTACGAGCAGTACTTC
CDR3aa: CASRNSYEQYF

d_gene: -
abundance: -
j_gene: TRBJ1-3
v_gene: TRBV5-8
CDR3nt: TGTGCCAGCAGCTTGACGACAGGCAGAAACACCATATATTTT
CDR3aa: CASSLTTGRNTIYF

d_gene: -
abundance: -
j_gene: TRBJ1-6
v_gene: TRBV6-2/TRBV6-3
CDR3nt: TGTGCCAGCAGTTATAAGGGATCGAATTCACCCCTCCACTTT
CDR3aa: CASSYKGSNSPLHF

d_gene: -
abundance: -
j_gene: TRBJ2-3
v_gene: TRBV4-2
CDR3nt: TGTGCCAGCAGCCAAGCGCTCGGTACGCAGTATTTT
CDR3aa: CASSQALGTQYF

d_gene: TRBD2
abundance: -
j_gene: TRBJ2-1
v_gene: TRBV5-1
CDR3nt: TGCGCCAGCTCCTCCGGGACTAGGCGACAGGATGAGCAGTTCTTC
CDR3aa: CASSSGTRRQDEQFF

d_gene: -
abundance: once
j_gene: TRBJ2-5
v_gene: TRBV12-3/TRBV12-4
CDR3nt: TGTGCCAGCAGTTTTCGGGAGCAAGAGACCCAGTACTTC
CDR3aa: CASSFREQETQYF

d_gene: -
abundance: few
j_gene: TRBJ2-2
v_gene: TRBV24-1
CDR3nt: TGTGCCACCAGTGACTCCATGAACACCGGGGAGCTGTTTTTT
CDR3aa: CATSDSMNTGELFF

d_gene: TRBD1
abundance: few
j_gene: TRBJ1-6
v_gene: TRBV20-1
CDR3nt: TGCAGTGCAGGACAGGGGGCAAATTCACCCCTCCACTTT
CDR3aa: CSAGQGANSPLHF

d_gene: -
abundance: -
j_gene: TRBJ2-7
v_gene: TRBV5-4
CDR3nt: TGTGCCAGCAGCTTGGACAGGGGGGGCGAGCAGTACTTC
CDR3aa: CASSLDRGGEQYF